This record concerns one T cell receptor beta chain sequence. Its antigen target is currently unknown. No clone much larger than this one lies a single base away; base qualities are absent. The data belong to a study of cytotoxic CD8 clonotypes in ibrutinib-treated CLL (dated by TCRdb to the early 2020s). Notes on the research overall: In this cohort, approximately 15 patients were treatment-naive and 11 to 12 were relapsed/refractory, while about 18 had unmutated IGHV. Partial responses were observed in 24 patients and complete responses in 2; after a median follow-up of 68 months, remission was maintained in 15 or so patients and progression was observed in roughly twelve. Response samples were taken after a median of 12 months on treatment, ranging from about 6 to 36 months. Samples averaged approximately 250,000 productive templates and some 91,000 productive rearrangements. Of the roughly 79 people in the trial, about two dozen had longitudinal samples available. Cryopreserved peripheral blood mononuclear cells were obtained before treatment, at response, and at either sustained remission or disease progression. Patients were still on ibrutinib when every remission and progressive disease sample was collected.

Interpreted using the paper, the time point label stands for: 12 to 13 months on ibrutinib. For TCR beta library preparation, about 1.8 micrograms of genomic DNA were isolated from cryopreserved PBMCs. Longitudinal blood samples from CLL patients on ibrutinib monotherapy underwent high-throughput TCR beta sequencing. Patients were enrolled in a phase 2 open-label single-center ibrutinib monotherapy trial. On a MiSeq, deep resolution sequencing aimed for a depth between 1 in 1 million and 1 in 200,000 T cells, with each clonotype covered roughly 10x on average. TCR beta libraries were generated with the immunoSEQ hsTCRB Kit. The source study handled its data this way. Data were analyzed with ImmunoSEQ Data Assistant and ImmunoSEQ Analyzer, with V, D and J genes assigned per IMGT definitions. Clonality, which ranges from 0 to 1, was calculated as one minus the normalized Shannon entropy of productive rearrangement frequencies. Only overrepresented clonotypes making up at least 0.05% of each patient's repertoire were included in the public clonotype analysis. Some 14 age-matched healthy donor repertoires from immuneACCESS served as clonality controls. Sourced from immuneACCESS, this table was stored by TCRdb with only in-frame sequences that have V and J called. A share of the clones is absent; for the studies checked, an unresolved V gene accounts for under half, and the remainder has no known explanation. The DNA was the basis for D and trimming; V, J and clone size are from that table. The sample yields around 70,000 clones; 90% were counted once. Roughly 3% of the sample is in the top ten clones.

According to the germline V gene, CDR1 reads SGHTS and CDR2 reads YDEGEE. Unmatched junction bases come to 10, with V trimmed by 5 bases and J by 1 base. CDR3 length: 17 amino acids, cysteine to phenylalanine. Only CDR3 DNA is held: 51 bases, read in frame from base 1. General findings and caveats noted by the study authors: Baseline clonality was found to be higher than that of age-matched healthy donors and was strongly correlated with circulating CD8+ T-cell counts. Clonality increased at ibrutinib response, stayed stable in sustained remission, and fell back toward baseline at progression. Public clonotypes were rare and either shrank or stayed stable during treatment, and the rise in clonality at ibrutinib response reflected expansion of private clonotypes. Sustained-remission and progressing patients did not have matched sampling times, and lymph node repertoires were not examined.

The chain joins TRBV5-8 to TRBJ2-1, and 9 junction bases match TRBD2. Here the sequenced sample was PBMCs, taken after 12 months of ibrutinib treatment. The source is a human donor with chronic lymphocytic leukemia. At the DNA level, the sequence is TGTGCCAGCAGTCCATCAATCCTAGCGGGATCCTACAATGAGCAGTTCTTC. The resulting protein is CASSPSILAGSYNEQFF.